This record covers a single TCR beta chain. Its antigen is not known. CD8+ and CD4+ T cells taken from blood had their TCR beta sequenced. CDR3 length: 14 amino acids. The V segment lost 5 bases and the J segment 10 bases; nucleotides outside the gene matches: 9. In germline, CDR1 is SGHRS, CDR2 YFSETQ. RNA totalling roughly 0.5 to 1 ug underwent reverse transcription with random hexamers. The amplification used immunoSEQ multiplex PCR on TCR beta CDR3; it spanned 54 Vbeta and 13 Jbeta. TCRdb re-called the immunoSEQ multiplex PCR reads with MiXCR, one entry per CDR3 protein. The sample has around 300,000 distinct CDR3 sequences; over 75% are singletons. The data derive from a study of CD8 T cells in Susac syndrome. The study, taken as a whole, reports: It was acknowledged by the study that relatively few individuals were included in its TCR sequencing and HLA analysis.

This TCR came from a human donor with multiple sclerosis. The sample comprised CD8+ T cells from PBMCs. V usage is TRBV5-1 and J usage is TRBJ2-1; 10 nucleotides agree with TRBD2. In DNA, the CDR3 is TGCGCCAGCAGTTTAGCGGGGGGATATGGCGAGCAGTTCTTC. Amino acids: CASSLAGGYGEQFF.